This T cell receptor (beta chain) came from a study of shared clonotypes between healthy human individuals. Study in general: For every donor, three CD4 naive, three CD4 memory, two CD8 naive and one CD8 memory plates were used.

The DNA input per sorted-subset replicate PCR was about 180 ng, corresponding to around 28,000 T cell genomes. Profiling relied on immunoSEQ multiplex PCR, and the TCRdb table lists in-frame clones only, not all of them. Of about 2.3 million clones listed, less than 95% are singletons. CDR1 and CDR2 from the germline V gene are SEHNR and FQNEAQ (reference sequence). V lost 5 bases and J 1 base, leaving 20 bases between the germline ends. This CDR3 contains 17 residues. The sample comprised naive CD4+ T cells from PBMCs. Subset in this sample: CD45RA+ positively selected. The TCR was taken from a man between 18 and 29 years old in good health. Some clones in this sample may be carry-over from other donors' samples. The chain employs TRBV7-9 and TRBJ1-1; weak D call: TRBD1 (6 bases). The CDR3: CASSLSWGQEGNTEAFF. The CDR3 DNA is TGTGCCAGCAGCCTCTCTTGGGGGCAGGAGGGGAACACTGAAGCTTTCTTT.